This T cell receptor beta chain was sequenced for a study of radiotherapy plus CTLA-4 blockade in lung cancer. About the research overall: With roughly a third of patients having disease control, objective responses were seen in approximately 19%. Study-wide points: The study found tumor-derived TCR clones expanded in blood after radiotherapy plus ipilimumab. Among reported predictors of response, early blood T cell clone dynamics with interferon-beta performed best.

Sequenced by immunoSEQ multiplex PCR; TCRdb stores in-frame clones only, minus some. The sample has 90,000 to 150,000 clones; 65% to 85% are singletons. This clone came up a few times. No antigen is known for it. The CDR3 is 15 amino acids. Trimming cost V 6 bases and J 2 bases; bases outside gene matches: 7. CDR1 and CDR2 (germline): SNHLY, FYNNEI. Sequenced material: peripheral blood, taken from a patient treated with radiotherapy plus ipilimumab. The genes are TRBV2 and TRBJ1-5, with 7 bases lining up with TRBD1. The receptor's source is a human donor with non-small cell lung cancer who had a partial response to radiotherapy plus ipilimumab. CDR3 nucleotides: TGTGCCAGCAGGGGGGTCACAGGGGGCAATCAGCCCCAGCATTTT. This translates into CASRGVTGGNQPQHF.